A selection of T cell receptor beta chains follows, all from one sample in a study of T cell responses to AZD1222 COVID-19 vaccine. The assay was immunoSEQ multiplex PCR, and TCRdb's table has in-frame clones only and misses some. The profile covers more than 150,000 clones, with around 87% appearing a single time and just over 9% taken by the ten largest. The sample was peripheral blood, taken 28 days after the second AZD1222 dose. The receptors shown here come from an adult who received the AZD1222 COVID-19 vaccine. The CDR3 runs from the conserved cysteine through the conserved F or W.

TRBV7-2	TRBJ2-7	CASSPSGLASYEQYF
TRBV4-1	TRBJ2-3	CASSQDLDGAGTDTQYF
TRBV7-2	TRBJ2-6	CASSSDRAGANVLTF
TRBV3-1/TRBV3-2	TRBJ2-7	CASSQGTSGSKSYF
TRBV19	TRBJ1-4	CASSRPDEKLFF
TRBV5-6	TRBJ1-2	CASSGTGQGAEGYTF
TRBV15	TRBJ1-5	CATSAGGGNQPQHF
TRBV28	TRBJ1-5	CASSLGQNQPQHF
TRBV3-1/TRBV3-2	TRBJ2-4	CASSRGLAGESQYF
TRBV6-1	TRBJ1-1	CASSDPGPASGFF
TRBV9	TRBJ2-7	CASSVASSHYEQYF
TRBV7-9	TRBJ1-1	CASRPGAFGEAFF
TRBV7-2	TRBJ2-5	CASSPAGTRVGETQYF
TRBV28	TRBJ1-2	CASTPGSYGYTF
TRBV7-9	TRBJ2-7	CASSRPATNYYEQYF
TRBV24-1	TRBJ1-5	CATRAGTGGVNQPQHF
TRBV28	TRBJ1-2	CASSRIGYGYTF
TRBV7-9	TRBJ2-2	CASSSRLAGRTGELFF
TRBV29-1	TRBJ1-1	CSVEEYRDRGSEAFF
TRBV25-1	TRBJ1-5	CASSKGQNSNQPQHF
TRBV5-6	TRBJ1-4	CASSGDRGSVEKLFF
TRBV5-6	TRBJ2-1	CASSLDAGRSYNEQFF
TRBV11-2	TRBJ2-1	CASRDGTGSSYNEQFF
TRBV28	TRBJ1-1	CASTKPGQGTTEAFF
TRBV7-2	TRBJ1-6	CASSYRDSYNSPLHF
TRBV5-4	TRBJ2-3	CASKKLAGVVADTQYF
TRBV18	TRBJ1-1	CASSPDQQDWTEAFF
TRBV3-1/TRBV3-2	TRBJ1-3	CASSQDFGAGNTIYF
TRBV4-2	TRBJ2-1	CASSQGPYNEQFF
TRBV6-5	TRBJ2-7	CASRATGGEQYF
TRBV2	TRBJ2-7	CASRREYYEQYF
TRBV7-9	TRBJ1-3	CASSSEGSGNTIYF
TRBV5-4	TRBJ2-2	CASSLAGGGATPGELFF
TRBV3-1/TRBV3-2	TRBJ1-5	CASSQGGAGNQPQHF
TRBV2	TRBJ1-5	CASSEGTGRNQPQHF
TRBV30	TRBJ2-3	CAWSGDREMYDTQYF
TRBV19	TRBJ2-7	CASTRTGGNEQYF
TRBV29-1	TRBJ2-1	CSVEDPGLAGGNEQFF
TRBV6-6	TRBJ1-5	CASTDGRSNQPQHF
TRBV19	TRBJ2-1	CASSRIYSPGNEQFF
TRBV7-2	TRBJ1-1	CASSLDPGRDTEAFF
TRBV4-1	TRBJ1-3	CASSQELRAVSGNTIYF
TRBV9	TRBJ2-1	CASTSTPHEQFF
TRBV3-1/TRBV3-2	TRBJ1-4	CASSPGQAPGEKLFF